This T cell receptor (beta chain) derives from a study of T cells in localized non-small cell lung cancer. CDR3 length equals 16 residues. The germline CDR1 and CDR2 sequences are SGHRS and YFSETQ. J lost 0 bases, V lost 4 bases, and 6 bases had no gene match. Generated by immunoSEQ multiplex PCR, the TCRdb table keeps only in-frame clones and is missing some. The repertoire holds 35,000 to 40,000 clones, with approximately 94% as singletons. This clone was counted a single time. The source was peripheral blood, collected before any cancer treatment. The source of this sequence is a female donor over 55 with stage I lung adenocarcinoma. V usage is TRBV5-1 and J usage is TRBJ1-3; 8 bases agree with TRBD1. DNA of the CDR3: TGCGCCAGCAGCACGTCTACAGGGGGCTCTGGAAACACCATATATTTT. Its translation: CASSTSTGGSGNTIYF.